These 22 T cell receptor beta chains came from one sample sequenced in a study of blood T cell repertoires in COVID-19. Here immunoSEQ multiplex PCR was the method, and the copy in TCRdb shows in-frame clones only, minus some. This sample carries some 350,000 clones, almost 90% of them seen once, and the ten largest clones take roughly 6.8%. The sequenced sample consisted of peripheral blood. The origin of the receptors is a man younger than 35 with active or convalescent COVID-19.

The chain couples TRBV9 to TRBJ1-4; no clear D gene. In germline, CDR1 is SGDLS, CDR2 YYNGEE. V lost 4 bases, J lost 0 bases, and 13 bases lay in between. The CDR3 contains 16 residues. The CDR3 sequence: CASSPGSSATNEKLFF. As DNA, the CDR3 is TGTGCCAGCAGCCCCGGGTCCTCCGCAACTAATGAAAAACTGTTTTTT.

The chain couples TRBV27 to TRBJ2-7; 7 nucleotides match TRBD1. CDR3 length equals 15 residues. V lost 1 base and J lost 3; bases outside the gene matches: 6. Germline V CDR1 and CDR2: MNHEY, SMNVEV (reference sequence). The CDR3 sequence is CASSLFVAGGYEQYF. The CDR3 nucleotides are TGTGCCAGCAGTTTATTCGTTGCAGGGGGCTACGAGCAGTACTTC.

This chain links TRBV29-1 with TRBJ1-2, with TRBD1 matching over 9 bases. Germline V gene lookup returns CDR1 SQVTM and CDR2 ANQGSEA. The CDR3 runs to 13 residues. Trimming cost V 3 bases and J 4 bases; bases outside gene matches: 3. In nucleotides, the CDR3 is TGCAGCGTTGATGGACAGGGGAGCTATGGCTACACCTTC. Protein product: CSVDGQGSYGYTF.

The chain employs TRBV6-5 and TRBJ1-4; 10 positions agree with TRBD1. Unmatched junction bases numbered 6, after V lost 6 bases and J lost 8 bases. The germline V gene has CDR1 MNHEY and CDR2 SVGAGI. The CDR3 length is 14 residues. The CDR3 protein is CASRLGQGREKLFF. DNA of the CDR3: TGTGCCAGCAGGCTGGGACAGGGGAGGGAAAAACTGTTTTTT.

The J gene is TRBJ2-7, the V gene TRBV5-1; 9 bases align to TRBD1. Trimming took 4 bases from V and 5 from J; bases not matched to a gene: 4. This CDR3 spans 13 amino acids. CDR1 and CDR2 (germline): SGHRS, YFSETQ. DNA for the CDR3: TGCGCCAGCAGCCTAACAGGGGGCGACGAGCAGTACTTC. Protein sequence: CASSLTGGDEQYF.

The chain has TRBV27 and TRBJ2-5, with 12 bases that match TRBD2. Germline CDR1 is MNHEY and CDR2 is SMNVEV (reference sequence). The CDR3 covers 15 residues. With V trimmed by 5 bases and J by 4 bases, 5 bases remained unmatched. As DNA, the CDR3 is TGTGCCAGCAGTCTAGCGGGAGGGCCTATAGAGACCCAGTACTTC. This translates into CASSLAGGPIETQYF.

The chain employs TRBV6-5 and TRBJ2-2; maybe TRBD2 (6 bases). With 8 bases removed from V and 1 base from J, the gap between germline ends came to 14 bases. Germline V gives CDR1 MNHEY, CDR2 SVGAGI. The CDR3 totals 15 residues. Here the CDR3 reads CASVPRRVNTGELFF. For the CDR3, the DNA is TGTGCCAGCGTCCCGAGGAGGGTGAACACCGGGGAGCTGTTTTTT.

This clone was observed a handful of times. The chain employs TRBV28 and TRBJ2-1, with 7 nucleotides matching TRBD1. In germline, CDR1 is MDHEN, CDR2 SYDVKM. V shed 6 bases and J 0 bases; nucleotides not matched to a gene: 8. The CDR3 spans 16 residues. CDR3 in DNA: TGTGCCAGCAGGTCGATACAGGGGAGCTCCTACAATGAGCAGTTCTTC. Translated, it gives CASRSIQGSSYNEQFF.

The V and J genes are TRBV12-5 and TRBJ2-7; 7 positions match TRBD1. Looked up from germline, CDR1 is LGHNT and CDR2 is FRNRAP. V shed 1 base, J shed 3 bases, and the junction held 6 bases outside the gene matches. This CDR3 region has 15 residues. For the CDR3, the DNA is TGTGCTAGTGGTTTGGAGACAGGGTCGAGCTACGAGCAGTACTTC. Encoded protein: CASGLETGSSYEQYF.

Here the CDR3 reads CASSPPDRAGQPQHF. CDR3 bases: TGTGCCAGCAGCCCACCCGACAGGGCGGGTCAGCCCCAGCATTTT. This sequence joins TRBV6-5 and TRBJ1-5; the match to TRBD1 covers 7 bases. Trimming removed 6 bases from V and 6 bases from J; junction bases left unmatched: 11. The CDR3 sequence is 15 residues long. The germline V gene encodes CDR1 MNHEY and CDR2 SVGAGI.

This clone was observed a few times. V is TRBV5-6 and J is TRBJ1-6; D might be TRBD1 (5 bases). This CDR3 is 15 amino acids long. Deletions cut 0 bases from V and 14 bases from J, with 18 bases between. Per germline, CDR1 SGHDT and CDR2 YYEEEE. The CDR3 sequence is CASSLAGGPNWALHF. In nucleotides, the CDR3 is TGTGCCAGCAGCTTGGCCGGGGGTCCCAATTGGGCCCTCCACTTT.

The chain uses TRBV28 and TRBJ1-2, with D uncertain. The CDR3 covers 15 residues. The ends were cut back, 2 bases at V and 4 bases at J, with 14 bases in the middle. Germline V gene sequence: CDR1 MDHEN, CDR2 SYDVKM. CDR3 coding DNA: TGTGCCAGCAGTTTAAGATGGCAGGCATCCTATGGCTACACCTTC. This sequence encodes CASSLRWQASYGYTF.

The genes are TRBV7-3 and TRBJ2-1; 9 bases are shared with TRBD2. V gave up 2 bases and J gave up 0 bases; unmatched junction bases: 11. Germline V gives CDR1 SGHTA, CDR2 FQGTGA. This CDR3 region has 19 residues. The CDR3 region is CASSLLGSGGPSSYNEQFF. The DNA of the CDR3 is TGTGCCAGCAGCTTATTGGGTAGCGGGGGCCCCAGCTCCTACAATGAGCAGTTCTTC.

In regard to this clone: The same CDR3 can be traced to other DNA sequences in this sample. This chain connects TRBV18 to TRBJ2-3; 12 nucleotides agree with TRBD2. Trimming cost V 4 bases and J 1 base; bases outside gene matches: 0. CDR3 size: 15 residues. The V gene's germline CDR1 is KGHSH and CDR2 LQKENI. CDR3 residues: CASSRLAGGTDTQYF. The CDR3, as DNA: TGTGCCAGCTCACGACTAGCGGGGGGCACAGATACGCAGTATTTT.

This clone was detected only once. J is TRBJ2-7 and V is TRBV16; D possibly corresponds to TRBD1 (5 bases). Germline V lookup: CDR1 KGHSY, CDR2 FQNENV. CDR3 length: 16 amino acids. The V end lost 2 bases, the J end lost 3 bases, and 17 bases lay between the germline ends. The CDR3 bases are TGTGCCAGCAGCCAACCTAAACGACAGAAGGTCTACGAGCAGTACTTC. Protein sequence: CASSQPKRQKVYEQYF.

The chain combines TRBV18 with TRBJ2-7; 13 bases are shared with TRBD2. The CDR3 runs 18 residues. The V segment lost 2 bases and the J segment 1 base; nucleotides outside the gene matches: 8. The V gene's germline CDR1 is KGHSH and CDR2 LQKENI. CDR3 sequence (DNA): TGTGCCAGCTCACCAATAAAGACTAGCGGGAGGTTTTCCTACGAGCAGTACTTC. Its translation is CASSPIKTSGRFSYEQYF.

This chain connects TRBV4-2 to TRBJ2-7; D may be TRBD2 (5 bases). The CDR3 covers 14 residues. The germline CDR1 and CDR2 sequences are LGHNA and YNFKEQ. Trimming took off 0 bases at V and 6 bases at J, with 12 bases between the two ends. CDR3 amino acids: CASSQDQLVPEQYF. In DNA, the CDR3 is TGTGCCAGCAGCCAAGACCAACTAGTTCCCGAGCAGTACTTC.

A single count supports this clone. The chain is built from TRBV6-5 and TRBJ1-1; D might be TRBD1 (6 bases). Per the germline V gene, CDR1 is MNHEY and CDR2 is SVGAGI. The CDR3 sequence is 15 residues long. Trimming pared 5 bases from V and 2 bases from J, leaving 15 bases between. The DNA for the CDR3 is TGTGCCAGCAGTCCCGTACGGGGGGCAAACACTGAAGCTTTCTTT. Translation: CASSPVRGANTEAFF.

CDR3: CASSHQGNSLLTPQHF. CDR3 nucleotides: TGCGCCAGCAGCCACCAGGGTAACAGCCTCCTAACGCCCCAGCATTTT. The V and J genes are TRBV4-1 and TRBJ1-5; maybe TRBD1 (5 bases). Germline CDR1 reads MGHRA; CDR2 reads YSYEKL. CDR3 length equals 16 residues. The V gene lost 3 bases and the J gene lost 9 bases, with 21 bases spanning the gap.

The CDR3 coding sequence is TGTGCCAGCAGCCCATACTTAGGACAGCTGAACACTGAAGCTTTCTTT. The encoded protein is CASSPYLGQLNTEAFF. This chain joins TRBV7-3 and TRBJ1-1; TRBD1 is a possible D gene (6 bases). Trimming took off 5 bases at V and 0 bases at J, with 16 bases between the two ends. CDR1 and CDR2 from the germline V gene are SGHTA and FQGTGA. The CDR3 covers 16 residues.

The V and J genes are TRBV24-1 and TRBJ2-3; TRBD2 agrees at 9 bases. The trim removed 9 bases at V and 6 bases at J, leaving 6 bases unmatched. The CDR3 is made up of 13 amino acids. The germline gives CDR1 KGHDR, CDR2 SFDVKD. The CDR3 spells CATQRGAADTQYF. CDR3 in DNA: TGTGCCACCCAGCGGGGGGCCGCGGATACGCAGTATTTT.

This clone turned up a few times. The chain links TRBV5-4 to TRBJ2-7; 9 nucleotides line up with TRBD1. The CDR3 totals 13 residues. CDR1 and CDR2 (germline): SGHNT, YYREEE (reference sequence). With 4 bases clipped from V and 3 bases from J, the junction kept 2 bases outside the gene matches. CDR3 in amino acids: CASSKTGGYEQYF. CDR3 in DNA: TGTGCCAGCAGCAAGACAGGGGGCTACGAGCAGTACTTC.